This T cell receptor beta chain comes out of a study of blood T cell repertoires in COVID-19 (dated by TCRdb to between 2020 and 2021). Background on the whole study: The collaborator samples originated in the United States, Italy and Spain and spanned the acute and convalescent phases of COVID-19. The prospective study material was composed of cDNA or gDNA derived from T cells, B-cell-depleted T cells, or PBMCs. The dataset comprised deeply sampled blood TCRbeta repertoires from subjects exposed to, actively infected with, or recovered from COVID-19. The repertoires were made available in a free public database intended to serve as a resource for research on the immune response to SARS-CoV-2. Samples came from the ongoing ImmuneRACE study (first 160 participants) plus 1,254 subjects from 6 global collaborators. The sample metadata nearly always contained a de-identified subject ID, COVID-19 status, age in years and sex. HLA class I and class II types, where available, came from metadata supplied by the sample provider rather than from assay-based typing. General study outcomes and caveats: Clinical and demographic metadata were provided uncurated, with the amount varying by source and participant.

Enrolling through a virtual design, the prospective study's participants ranged in age from roughly 18 to 90 years and lived across roughly 24 United States geographic areas. To assign participants to cohorts, the prospective study relied on clinical history that participants themselves reported in a screening survey and a study questionnaire. ImmuneRACE Cohort 3 recovered participants were defined by two consecutive negative NP/OP PCR tests, healthcare professional clearance, or symptom resolution. In the prospective study, mobile phlebotomists collected whole blood, serum and a nasopharyngeal or oropharyngeal swab from each participant. Participants in the prospective study had the option to provide additional blood draws and questionnaires over a roughly 2-month period. Prospective study blood samples were shipped either frozen or at room temperature before DNA extraction. For this clone: Its antigen remains undetermined. Base qualities are not recorded, but no much larger clone differs from it by a single base.

TCRbeta CDR3 regions were amplified from genomic DNA by means of the immunoSEQ Assay, a bias-controlled multiplex PCR. The authors' pipeline ran thus. Within the assay, amplification of reference gene primers was used to estimate how many nucleated cells each sample contained. Sequence reads were collapsed and filtered to measure the absolute abundance of every unique TCRbeta CDR3 rearrangement. Productive Simpson clonality was computed per sample as the square root of Simpson's diversity index over productive rearrangements. TCRdb carries this immuneACCESS record with in-frame sequences only. Its versions omit some clonotypes, under half of them owing to an unresolved V gene in the studies checked, with the rest unexplained. Clonal size and the V and J genes are those of that table, whereas D and trimming came from the DNA. Across this sample there are just over 300,000 clones, with 85% to 90% seen only once. Of the sample, about 4.1% is held by the ten largest clones.

Specimen: PBMCs or T cells enriched from blood (not recorded which). The TCR was taken from a man younger than 45 who had recovered from COVID-19.

The nucleotides are TGCGCCAGCAGTTTGACTAGCGGGAGGGGTAATGAGCAGTTCTTC. Translated, this is CASSLTSGRGNEQFF. The sequence is built from TRBV10-1 and TRBJ2-1; 14 middle bases align to TRBD2. From the cysteine up to the phenylalanine, the CDR3 has a length of 15 residues. The sequence is cut down to CDR3 DNA, 45 bases in frame from base 1. Reading the germline V gene (reference sequence) gives CDR1 WNHNN and CDR2 SYGVQD. Relative to germline, V is missing 5 bases and J is missing 7 bases, with 4 bases of the junction outside any gene match.